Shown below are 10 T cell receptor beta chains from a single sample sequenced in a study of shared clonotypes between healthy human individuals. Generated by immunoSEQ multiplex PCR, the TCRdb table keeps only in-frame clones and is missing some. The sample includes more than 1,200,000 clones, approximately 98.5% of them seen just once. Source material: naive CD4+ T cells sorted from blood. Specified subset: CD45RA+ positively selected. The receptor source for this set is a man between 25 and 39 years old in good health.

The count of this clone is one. Here the CDR3 DNA reads TGTGCCAGCAGGCCCACCGGGACAGGGGGGCAGTTCTTC. Translation: CASRPTGTGGQFF. V gene TRBV6-1 combines with J gene TRBJ2-1; 11 nucleotides align to TRBD1. The V gene end was trimmed by 6 bases and the J gene end by 12 bases; junction bases not matched to a gene: 7. The germline V gene encodes CDR1 MNHNS and CDR2 SASEGT. This CDR3 is 13 amino acids long.

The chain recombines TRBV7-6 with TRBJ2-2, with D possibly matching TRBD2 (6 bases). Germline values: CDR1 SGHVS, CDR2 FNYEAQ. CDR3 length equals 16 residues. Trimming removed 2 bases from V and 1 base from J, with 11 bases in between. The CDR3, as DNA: TGTGCCAGCAGCTTAATGGGTAGCGGGAACACCGGGGAGCTGTTTTTT. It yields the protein CASSLMGSGNTGELFF.

The CDR3 sequence: CASAMTSLETQYF. The CDR3 DNA sequence: TGTGCCAGCGCGATGACTAGTTTGGAGACCCAGTACTTC. The chain links TRBV27 to TRBJ2-5, with D possibly being TRBD2 (6 bases). The V and J ends lost 8 bases and 5 bases respectively, with 15 bases between them. The CDR3 consists of 13 residues. CDR1 and CDR2 (germline): MNHEY, SMNVEV (reference sequence).

The CDR3 DNA reads as TGTGCCAGCATCCAGGGACAGATCAATCAGCCCCAGCATTTT. This encodes CASIQGQINQPQHF. The J gene is TRBJ1-5, the V gene TRBV28, with TRBD1 matching over 7 bases. Trimming cost V 7 bases and J 3 bases; bases outside gene matches: 6. This CDR3 comprises 14 residues. Germline V gives CDR1 MDHEN, CDR2 SYDVKM.

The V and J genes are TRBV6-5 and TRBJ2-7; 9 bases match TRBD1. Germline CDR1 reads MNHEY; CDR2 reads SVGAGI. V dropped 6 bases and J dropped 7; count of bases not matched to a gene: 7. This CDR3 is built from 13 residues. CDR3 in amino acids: CASRVQGAREQYF. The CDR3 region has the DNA TGTGCCAGCAGGGTACAGGGGGCGAGAGAGCAGTACTTC.

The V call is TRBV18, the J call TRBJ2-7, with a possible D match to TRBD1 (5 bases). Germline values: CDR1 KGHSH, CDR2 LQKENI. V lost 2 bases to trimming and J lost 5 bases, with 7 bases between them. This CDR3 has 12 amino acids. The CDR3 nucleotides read TGTGCCAGCTCACCAGTCAGGGACGAGCAGTACTTC. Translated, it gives CASSPVRDEQYF. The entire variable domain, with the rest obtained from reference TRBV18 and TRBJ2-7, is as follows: NAGVMQNPRHLVRRRGQEARLRCSPMKGHSHVYWYRQLPEEGLKFMVYLQKENIIDESGMPKERFSAEFPKEGPSILRIQQVVRGDSAAYFCASSPVRDEQYFGPGTRLTVT.

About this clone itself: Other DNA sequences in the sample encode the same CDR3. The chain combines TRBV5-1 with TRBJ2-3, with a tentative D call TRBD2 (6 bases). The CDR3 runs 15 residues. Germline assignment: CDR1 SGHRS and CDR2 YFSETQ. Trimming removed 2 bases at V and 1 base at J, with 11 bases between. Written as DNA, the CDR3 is TGCGCCAGCAGCTTCACGGGAGCGGGCACAGATACGCAGTATTTT. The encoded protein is CASSFTGAGTDTQYF.

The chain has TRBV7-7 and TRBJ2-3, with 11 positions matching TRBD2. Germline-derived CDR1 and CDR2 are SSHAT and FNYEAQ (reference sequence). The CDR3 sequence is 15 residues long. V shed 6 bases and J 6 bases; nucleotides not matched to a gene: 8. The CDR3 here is CASRELAGGPDTQYF. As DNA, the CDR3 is TGTGCCAGCAGGGAGTTAGCGGGAGGGCCGGATACGCAGTATTTT.

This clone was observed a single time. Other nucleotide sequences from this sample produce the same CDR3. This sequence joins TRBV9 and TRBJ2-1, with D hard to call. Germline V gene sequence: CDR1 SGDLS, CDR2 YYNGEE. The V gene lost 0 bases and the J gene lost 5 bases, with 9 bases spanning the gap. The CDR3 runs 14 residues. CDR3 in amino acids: CASSVGGFDNEQFF. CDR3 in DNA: TGTGCCAGCAGCGTAGGTGGTTTCGACAATGAGCAGTTCTTC.

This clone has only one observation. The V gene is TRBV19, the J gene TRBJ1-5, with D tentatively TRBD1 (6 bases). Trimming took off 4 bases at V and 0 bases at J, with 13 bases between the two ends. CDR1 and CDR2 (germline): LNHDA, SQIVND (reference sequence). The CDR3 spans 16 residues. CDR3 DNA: TGTGCCAGTAGTAGCTTTACAGGGTATAGCAATCAGCCCCAGCATTTT. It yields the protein CASSSFTGYSNQPQHF.